Shown below are 10 T cell receptor beta chains from a single sample sequenced in a study of T cell repertoires in cytomegalovirus infection (dated by TCRdb to between 2017 and 2020). Instrument on record: Illumina HiSeq 1500. The raw public reads went through TCRdb reprocessing: fastp at Q25, MiXCR clone calling, in-frame beta chains kept. Rows merge per CDR3 protein into single entries with the most common DNA and genes. Across this sample there are fewer than 200,000 distinct CDR3 sequences, with roughly 9.8% seen only once. Together, the top ten hold around 4.4% of the sample. The specimen sequenced was PBMCs. The receptor set was obtained from a human donor in good health (CMV status not recorded). Some clones in this sample may be carry-over from other donors' samples.

This clonotype showed up many times. J is TRBJ2-3 and V is TRBV12-3 or TRBV12-4, with 15 positions matching TRBD2. The CDR3 runs 15 residues. Trimming removed 8 bases from V and 4 bases from J; junction bases left unmatched: 4. The CDR3 DNA reads TGTGCCAGCGGGGGACTAGCGGGAGGTCCAGATACGCAGTATTTT. Its protein is CASGGLAGGPDTQYF.

This clonotype was seen more than once but under ten times. The chain uses TRBV20-1 and TRBJ1-1, with D perhaps TRBD1 (5 bases). There are 15 residues in the CDR3. The germline CDR1 and CDR2 sequences are DFQATT and SNEGSKA (reference sequence). Trimming removed 2 bases from V and 0 bases from J, with 13 bases in between. The CDR3 region has the DNA TGCAGTGCTAGACTCCGGGAAGGGGTGAACACTGAAGCTTTCTTT. It yields the protein CSARLREGVNTEAFF.

This clonotype was recorded many times. This rearrangement joins TRBV7-2 to TRBJ2-1; TRBD2 matches 11 bases. The CDR3 extends over 17 amino acids. Trimming took 2 bases from V and 7 from J; bases not matched to a gene: 10. In germline, CDR1 is SGHTA, CDR2 FQGNSA. CDR3 protein: CASSLRKLAGALNEQFF. The DNA for the CDR3 is TGTGCCAGCAGCTTAAGAAAACTAGCGGGAGCTTTGAATGAGCAGTTCTTC.

The chain carries TRBV10-2 and TRBJ2-7, with D possibly TRBD1 on 5 matching bases. Trimming left V 6 bases short and J 0 bases short, with 9 bases between. Germline V gene data show CDR1 as WSHSY and CDR2 as SAAADI. This CDR3 contains 13 residues. The CDR3 region has the DNA TGCGCCAGCAGCAAGGGGAACTCCTACGAGCAGTACTTC. This codes for CASSKGNSYEQYF.

The genes are TRBV28 and TRBJ1-1, with 7 bases lining up with TRBD1. Looked up from germline, CDR1 is MDHEN and CDR2 is SYDVKM. After removal of 3 bases from V and 1 base from J, the junction contained 2 bases not matched to a gene. This CDR3 is 14 amino acids long. The CDR3 nucleotides read TGTGCCAGCAGTTTTGGGGACAGGAACACTGAAGCTTTCTTT. It translates to CASSFGDRNTEAFF.

J is TRBJ2-1 and V is TRBV20-1; 7 bases are a match to TRBD2. The CDR3 runs 15 residues. CDR1 is DFQATT, CDR2 SNEGSKA, per germline (reference sequence). V shed 5 bases and J 4 bases; nucleotides not matched to a gene: 11. The CDR3 DNA reads TGCAGTGCTCTCCCCTCTAGCGGCCCTTACAATGAGCAGTTCTTC. This translates into CSALPSSGPYNEQFF.

V usage is TRBV25-1 and J usage is TRBJ1-2; D is perhaps TRBD1 (5 bases). The CDR3 totals 12 residues. Germline assignment: CDR1 MGHDK and CDR2 SYGVNS. V was trimmed by 3 bases and J by 5 bases, leaving 7 bases between them. CDR3 residues: CASSETVYGYTF. The CDR3 coding sequence is TGTGCCAGCAGTGAGACAGTTTATGGCTACACCTTC.

This clonotype came up many times. The chain is built from TRBV7-2 and TRBJ2-3; 7 nucleotides line up with TRBD1. This CDR3 is 16 amino acids long. Germline lookup yields CDR1 SGHTA and CDR2 FQGNSA. V lost 2 bases and J lost 1; bases outside the gene matches: 6. For the CDR3, the DNA is TGTGCCAGCAGCTTATATCGAGGGGGCCGCACAGATACGCAGTATTTT. It specifies CASSLYRGGRTDTQYF.

This clonotype was seen ten or more times. The gene calls are TRBV7-2 and TRBJ2-5, with 9 bases aligning to TRBD2. There are 15 residues in the CDR3. The V segment lost 2 bases and the J segment 2 bases; nucleotides outside the gene matches: 3. Germline V gene data show CDR1 as SGHTA and CDR2 as FQGNSA. The CDR3 reads CASSLRLAGQETQYF. Written as DNA, the CDR3 is TGTGCCAGCAGCTTACGGCTAGCGGGGCAAGAGACCCAGTACTTC.

This clonotype was detected many times. The rearrangement uses TRBV11-2 and TRBJ2-3, with 11 bases that match TRBD2. The ends lost 1 base at V and 4 bases at J; junction bases unmatched: 10. The CDR3 has 18 residues. Germline V lookup: CDR1 SGHAT, CDR2 FQNNGV. CDR3 sequence reads: CASSLANVLAGVADTQYF. The CDR3 DNA reads as TGTGCCAGCAGCTTAGCCAACGTACTAGCGGGAGTGGCAGATACGCAGTATTTT.